These 18 T cell receptor beta chains came from one sample sequenced in a study of blood T cell repertoires in COVID-19 (dated by TCRdb to the early 2020s). Library creation used the immunoSEQ multiplex PCR assay. Here the immuneACCESS table is served through TCRdb, limited to in-frame sequences with V and J called. Missing clones are a known gap in these copies; in checked studies unresolved V genes cover under half, and the rest lacks a known reason. The sample yields 130,000 or so clones; about three quarters were counted once. 15% to 20% of the sample is in the top ten clones. Sequencing was done on a sample of peripheral blood. Receptors originate from a man aged 50 to 59 with acute or convalescent COVID-19.

This chain joins TRBV10-2 and TRBJ2-7; no reliable D call. The ends were cut back, 3 bases at V and 3 bases at J, with 12 bases in the middle. The CDR3 spans 14 residues. Per the germline V gene, CDR1 is WSHSY and CDR2 is SAAADI. CDR3 coding DNA: TGCGCCAGCAGTGAATGGCTAGAATACTACGAGCAGTACGTC. Translation: CASSEWLEYYEQYV.

This chain links TRBV7-8 with TRBJ1-3; no firm D call. Germline V gene sequence: CDR1 SGHVS, CDR2 FQNEAQ. The V end was cut by 3 bases, the J end by 4 bases, with 13 bases between. This CDR3 is built from 15 residues. The CDR3 region is CASSFSSASGNTIYF. The CDR3 bases are TGTGCCAGCAGCTTTTCTTCTGCTAGCGGAAACACCATATATTTT. The whole variable domain, remainder taken from reference TRBV7-8 and TRBJ1-3, is GAGVSQSPRYKVAKRGQDVALRCDPISGHVSLFWYQQALGQGPEFLTYFQNEAQLDKSGLPSDRFFAERPEGSVSTLKIQRTQQEDSAVYLCASSFSSASGNTIYFGEGSWLTVV.

The chain joins TRBV7-3 to TRBJ2-5; 11 nucleotides align to TRBD1. Germline V gene data show CDR1 as SGHTA and CDR2 as FQGTGA. V lost 5 bases to trimming and J lost 1 base; unmatched junction nucleotides: 6. The CDR3 runs 16 residues. As DNA, the CDR3 is TGTGCCAGCAGCCTATTAGGGACAGGGGGCCAAGAGACCCAGTACTTC. Residues: CASSLLGTGGQETQYF.

The chain has TRBV5-1 and TRBJ2-2; weak D call: TRBD1 (5 bases). Germline-derived CDR1 and CDR2 are SGHRS and YFSETQ. The CDR3 runs 14 residues. V gave up 0 bases and J gave up 5 bases, with 8 bases separating them. The CDR3 coding sequence is TGCGCCAGCAGCTTGGGCAGGGAAACCGGGGAGCTGTTTTTT. Its protein is CASSLGRETGELFF.

The chain is built from TRBV24-1 and TRBJ2-2; TRBD1 aligns across 8 bases. Germline V gene data show CDR1 as KGHDR and CDR2 as SFDVKD. V lost 2 bases, J lost 9 bases, and 10 bases stayed unmatched. The CDR3 is 16 residues long. In nucleotides, the CDR3 is TGTGCCACCAGTGATTCCAGGACAGGGTCTTTCCGGGAGCTGTTTTTT. Translation: CATSDSRTGSFRELFF.

This chain connects TRBV9 to TRBJ1-1; D unclear. The CDR3 runs to 14 residues. Trimming stripped 0 bases from V and 0 bases from J, with 6 bases between. Germline CDR1 is SGDLS and CDR2 is YYNGEE. The CDR3 is CASSVGVMNTEAFF. The CDR3, as DNA: TGTGCCAGCAGCGTAGGAGTAATGAACACTGAAGCTTTCTTT.

This clone has a handful of counts. V gene TRBV5-4 combines with J gene TRBJ2-1; 11 bases align to TRBD2. V lost 4 bases and J lost 7; bases outside the gene matches: 7. This CDR3 comprises 15 residues. CDR1 SGHNT and CDR2 YYREEE come from the germline V gene (reference sequence). This CDR3 is CASSQGTSGYNEQFF. The CDR3 bases are TGTGCCAGCAGCCAGGGGACTAGCGGATATAATGAGCAGTTCTTC.

The rearrangement uses TRBV30 and TRBJ1-5; tentative D call: TRBD1 (5 bases). Germline values: CDR1 GTSNPN, CDR2 SVGIG (reference sequence). The CDR3 has 20 residues. The V end lost 0 bases, the J end lost 9 bases, and 33 bases lay between the germline ends. The CDR3 here is CAWSVKDGWGPRSESLPQHF. CDR3 nucleotides: TGTGCCTGGAGTGTAAAGGACGGTTGGGGCCCCCGATCAGAAAGTTTGCCCCAGCATTTT.

The chain recombines TRBV19 with TRBJ2-1; the match to TRBD2 covers 7 bases. The CDR3 sequence is 12 residues long. V trimming: 3 bases; J trimming: 15 bases; junction bases outside the gene matches: 8. Germline CDR1 and CDR2: LNHDA and SQIVND (reference sequence). The CDR3 sequence is CASSMGRGRPFF. The CDR3 DNA sequence: TGTGCCAGTAGTATGGGGCGGGGGAGGCCGTTCTTC.

The CDR3 is CASSFQVVNTEAFF. CDR3 sequence (DNA): TGTGCCAGCAGTTTTCAGGTCGTGAACACTGAAGCTTTCTTT. This chain uses TRBV28 with TRBJ1-1, with unresolved D. Germline-derived CDR1 and CDR2 are MDHEN and SYDVKM. Deletions cut 3 bases from V and 0 bases from J, with 8 bases between. The CDR3 totals 14 residues. Looking up the rest from reference TRBV28 and TRBJ1-1 gives the full variable domain: DVKVTQSSRYLVKRTGEKVFLECVQDMDHENMFWYRQDPGLGLRLIYFSYDVKMKEKGDIPEGYSVSREKKERFSLILESASTNQTSMYLCASSFQVVNTEAFFGQGTRLTVV.

J is TRBJ1-4 and V is TRBV19, with D possibly matching TRBD1 (5 bases). Deletions cut 6 bases from V and 5 bases from J, with 19 bases between. The CDR3 runs 16 residues. Germline CDR1 and CDR2: LNHDA and SQIVND (reference sequence). The CDR3 here is CASSQTGLRGNEKLFF. The CDR3 DNA sequence: TGTGCCAGTAGCCAGACGGGCCTCCGGGGGAATGAAAAACTGTTTTTT.

The chain couples TRBV5-8 to TRBJ1-4; perhaps TRBD1 as D (6 bases). The CDR3 consists of 14 residues. The ends were cut back, 2 bases at V and 8 bases at J, with 13 bases in the middle. CDR1 SGHTS and CDR2 YDEGEE come from the germline V gene. For the CDR3, the DNA is TGTGCCAGCAGCTTAGTGGCAGGGGAAGAAAAACTGTTTTTT. This sequence encodes CASSLVAGEEKLFF.

A single count supports this clone. The rearrangement uses TRBV2 and TRBJ1-1; D ambiguous. The CDR3 is 12 amino acids. Germline-derived CDR1 and CDR2 are SNHLY and FYNNEI. The ends were cut back, 7 bases at V and 1 base at J, with 7 bases in the middle. The CDR3 nucleotides are TGTGCCAGCACCTCAGGGAACACTGAAGCTTTCTTT. This translates into CASTSGNTEAFF.

The chain combines TRBV20-1 with TRBJ1-4, with TRBD1 as a possible D gene (6 bases). Germline assignment: CDR1 DFQATT and CDR2 SNEGSKA (reference sequence). This CDR3 region has 16 residues. V lost 3 bases and J lost 2, with 16 bases in between. CDR3 in DNA: TGCAGTGCTAGTTCCGAGGGGGTGGGGACTAATGAAAAACTGTTTTTT. It encodes CSASSEGVGTNEKLFF.

The V call is TRBV2, the J call TRBJ1-1; a weak D match, TRBD1 (6 bases). The CDR3 contains 14 residues. Per germline, CDR1 SNHLY and CDR2 FYNNEI. V dropped 6 bases and J dropped 3 bases, with 14 bases sitting between them. The CDR3: CASRTGVWDTEAFF. CDR3 nucleotide sequence: TGTGCCAGCAGGACAGGAGTTTGGGACACTGAAGCTTTCTTT. The full variable domain, with the rest looked up from reference TRBV2 and TRBJ1-1, is EPEVTQTPSHQVTQMGQEVILRCVPISNHLYFYWYRQILGQKVEFLVSFYNNEISEKSEIFDDQFSVERPDGSNFTLKIRSTKLEDSAMYFCASRTGVWDTEAFFGQGTRLTVV.

This clone showed up just once. The DNA for the CDR3 is TGTGCCAGCAGGAGCGGATCAGACAATCAGCCCCAGCATTTT. Translating it yields CASRSGSDNQPQHF. This sequence joins TRBV2 and TRBJ1-5; D gene uncertain. CDR1 and CDR2 from the germline V gene are SNHLY and FYNNEI. The length of the CDR3 is 14 residues. Trimming removed 6 bases at V and 3 bases at J, with 12 bases between.

The chain carries TRBV7-9 and TRBJ1-2; TRBD1 aligns across 12 bases. Germline V lookup: CDR1 SEHNR, CDR2 FQNEAQ (reference sequence). V trimming: 4 bases; J trimming: 0 bases; junction bases outside the gene matches: 6. This CDR3 has 17 amino acids. Here the CDR3 reads CASSSEGQGASNYGYTF. In nucleotides, the CDR3 is TGTGCCAGCAGCTCCGAGGGACAGGGGGCTTCTAACTATGGCTACACCTTC.

The chain uses TRBV14 and TRBJ1-2, with a weak D call TRBD1 (6 bases). Germline V gene data show CDR1 as SGHDN and CDR2 as FVKESK. CDR3 length equals 13 residues. The V and J ends lost 3 bases and 6 bases respectively, with 11 bases between them. CDR3 residues: CASSQYRVDGYTF. The CDR3 DNA sequence: TGTGCCAGCAGCCAGTACAGGGTCGATGGCTACACCTTC.